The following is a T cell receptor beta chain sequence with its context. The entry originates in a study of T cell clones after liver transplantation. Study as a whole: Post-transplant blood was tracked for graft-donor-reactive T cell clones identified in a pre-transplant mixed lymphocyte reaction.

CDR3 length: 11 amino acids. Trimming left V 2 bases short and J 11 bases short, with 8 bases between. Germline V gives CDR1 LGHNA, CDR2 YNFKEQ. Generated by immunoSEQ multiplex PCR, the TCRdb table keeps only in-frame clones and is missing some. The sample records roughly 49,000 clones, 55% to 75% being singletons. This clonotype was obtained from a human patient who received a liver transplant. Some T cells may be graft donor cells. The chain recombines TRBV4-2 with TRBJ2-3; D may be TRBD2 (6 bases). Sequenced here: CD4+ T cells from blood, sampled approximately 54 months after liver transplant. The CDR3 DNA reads TGTGCCAGCAGCCAATACGGGAGGCAGTATTTT. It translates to CASSQYGRQYF.